The 26 T cell receptor beta chains given below trace back to one sample, sequenced in a study of blood T cell repertoires in COVID-19. Sequenced by immunoSEQ multiplex PCR; TCRdb stores in-frame clones only, minus some. The sample lists 300,000 or so clones; more than 70% were seen once. The sample taken for sequencing was peripheral blood. All receptors come from a man aged 18 to 29 who had recovered from COVID-19.

This rearrangement joins TRBV28 to TRBJ1-1; possibly TRBD1 for D (6 bases). CDR1 is MDHEN, CDR2 SYDVKM, per germline. V dropped 4 bases and J dropped 7 bases, with 10 bases sitting between them. This CDR3 contains 12 residues. The CDR3 nucleotides read TGTGCCAGCAGTTATACCAGGGGTGAAGCTTTCTTT. It encodes CASSYTRGEAFF.

This chain connects TRBV7-3 to TRBJ2-1; 9 bases agree with TRBD2. Germline V gene lookup returns CDR1 SGHTA and CDR2 FQGTGA. The CDR3 is made up of 15 amino acids. The J segment lost 4 bases and the V segment lost 3 bases, leaving 4 bases of the junction unmatched. CDR3 sequence (DNA): TGTGCCAGCAGCTTGGCTAGCGGGGCTTACAATGAGCAGTTCTTC. Residues: CASSLASGAYNEQFF.

This clone appeared once. The chain combines TRBV3-1 (or the pseudogene TRBV3-2) with TRBJ2-1, with TRBD2 identical over 11 bases. The V gene's germline CDR1 is LGHDT and CDR2 YNNKEL (reference sequence). V shed 6 bases, J shed 5 bases, and the junction held 6 bases outside the gene matches. The CDR3 is made up of 15 amino acids. The CDR3 region is CASRTWGLADNEQFF. The CDR3 coding sequence is TGTGCCAGCAGGACCTGGGGACTAGCGGACAATGAGCAGTTCTTC.

The chain uses TRBV29-1 and TRBJ1-5, with 9 bases aligning to TRBD1. The V gene's germline CDR1 is SQVTM and CDR2 ANQGSEA. The CDR3 contains 14 residues. The junction had 7 bases not matched to a gene; V was cut back by 7 bases and J by 3 bases. DNA for the CDR3: TGCAGCGCCTCAGGGACAGGGAACAATCAGCCCCAGCATTTT. The encoded protein is CSASGTGNNQPQHF.

This clone was seen only once. This chain joins TRBV6-6 and TRBJ2-7; 8 bases align to TRBD1. The CDR3 has 15 amino acids. Per the germline V gene, CDR1 is MNHNY and CDR2 is SVGAGI (reference sequence). Trimming removed 6 bases from V and 7 bases from J; junction bases left unmatched: 14. The DNA for the CDR3 is TGTGCCAGCAGCCCTACAGGGGGAATGTGGATGGAGCAGTACTTC. Encoded protein: CASSPTGGMWMEQYF.

V usage is TRBV10-3 and J usage is TRBJ2-1, with 13 positions matching TRBD2. CDR3 length: 16 amino acids. J was trimmed by 5 bases and V by 5 bases; bases with no gene match: 6. CDR1 is ENHRY and CDR2 is SYGVKD in the germline V gene. CDR3 residues: CAISKRGLAGDNEQFF. The CDR3 DNA reads TGTGCCATCAGTAAGCGCGGACTAGCGGGGGACAATGAGCAGTTCTTC.

In nucleotides, the CDR3 is TGTGCCAGCAGTGCCGGGACAAAACGTACAGATACGCAGTATTTT. Protein product: CASSAGTKRTDTQYF. The chain couples TRBV2 to TRBJ2-3; TRBD1 is a possible D gene (6 bases). Trimming removed 4 bases from V and 3 bases from J, with 14 bases in between. Germline loops: CDR1 SNHLY, CDR2 FYNNEI. The CDR3 is made up of 15 amino acids.

V is TRBV10-1 and J is TRBJ2-7; D ambiguous. The V gene lost 0 bases and the J gene lost 2 bases, with 5 bases spanning the gap. Germline assignment: CDR1 WNHNN and CDR2 SYGVQD (reference sequence). The CDR3 runs to 13 residues. CDR3 amino acids: CASSESATYEQYF. CDR3 bases: TGCGCCAGCAGTGAGTCAGCGACCTACGAGCAGTACTTC.

V is TRBV2 and J is TRBJ1-1; 7 bases align to TRBD1. J lost 4 bases, V lost 5 bases, and 13 bases had no gene match. Germline V gives CDR1 SNHLY, CDR2 FYNNEI. This CDR3 spans 16 amino acids. The CDR3 coding sequence is TGTGCCAGCAGTACGCCCCGGGTCAGGGGGGCCACTGAAGCTTTCTTT. Translation: CASSTPRVRGATEAFF. Based on the CDR3 plus reference TRBV2 and TRBJ1-1, the full variable domain is EPEVTQTPSHQVTQMGQEVILRCVPISNHLYFYWYRQILGQKVEFLVSFYNNEISEKSEIFDDQFSVERPDGSNFTLKIRSTKLEDSAMYFCASSTPRVRGATEAFFGQGTRLTVV.

The chain joins TRBV27 to TRBJ2-7, with 8 bases matching TRBD2. The CDR3 spans 13 residues. V shed 5 bases and J 3 bases; nucleotides not matched to a gene: 3. Germline CDR1 reads MNHEY; CDR2 reads SMNVEV (reference sequence). CDR3 protein: CASSPRGGYEQYF. The CDR3 region has the DNA TGTGCCAGCAGTCCCCGGGGGGGCTACGAGCAGTACTTC.

This clone was observed a single time. The gene calls are TRBV6-6 and TRBJ1-4, with 7 bases aligning to TRBD1. V lost 5 bases and J lost 2; bases outside the gene matches: 5. The CDR3 loop spans 15 amino acids. Germline V lookup: CDR1 MNHNY, CDR2 SVGAGI (reference sequence). The CDR3 DNA reads as TGTGCCAGCAGTGGACGGACAGGTACTAATGAAAAACTGTTTTTT. Translated: CASSGRTGTNEKLFF.

This sequence joins TRBV6-6 and TRBJ1-5, with D hard to call. The CDR3 consists of 15 residues. V was clipped by 7 bases and J by 4 bases, with 17 bases between them. The germline CDR1 and CDR2 sequences are MNHNY and SVGAGI (reference sequence). The CDR3 is CASTFPDRGNQPQHF. CDR3 DNA: TGTGCCAGCACTTTCCCGGATCGGGGAAATCAGCCCCAGCATTTT.

The chain couples TRBV5-6 to TRBJ2-1; D may be TRBD1 (6 bases). CDR1 is SGHDT and CDR2 is YYEEEE in the germline V gene. V lost 5 bases to trimming and J lost 9 bases, with 12 bases between them. The CDR3 totals 12 residues. The CDR3 reads CASRITGTEQFF. CDR3 DNA sequence: TGTGCCAGCAGGATTACAGGGACTGAGCAGTTCTTC.

The V call is TRBV6-6, the J call TRBJ1-4, with 7 bases that match TRBD1. Germline V CDR1 and CDR2: MNHNY, SVGAGI (reference sequence). This CDR3 is built from 13 residues. V lost 5 bases and J lost 8; bases outside the gene matches: 5. As DNA, the CDR3 is TGTGCCAGCAGTACCTACAGGGGCGAAAAACTGTTTTTT. Residues: CASSTYRGEKLFF.

V and J are TRBV6-5 and TRBJ2-3; possible D gene TRBD2, 7 bases. The CDR3 is 14 residues long. V lost 6 bases to trimming and J lost 6 bases, with 16 bases between them. Germline loops: CDR1 MNHEY, CDR2 SVGAGI. CDR3 region: CASRVTRGADTQYF. The DNA for the CDR3 is TGTGCCAGCAGGGTCACTCGGGGGGCGGATACGCAGTATTTT.

The chain joins TRBV7-9 to TRBJ2-7; 7 nucleotides agree with TRBD1. Germline V CDR1 and CDR2: SEHNR, FQNEAQ (reference sequence). V lost 5 bases, J lost 4 bases, and 5 bases stayed unmatched. There are 13 residues in the CDR3. The CDR3 loop is CASSTRDRYEQYF. DNA for the CDR3: TGTGCCAGCAGCACGAGGGACAGATACGAGCAGTACTTC.

The chain has TRBV6-6 and TRBJ1-1, with a weak D call TRBD1 (6 bases). Trimming took 7 bases from V and 9 from J, leaving 18 bases between them. The length of the CDR3 is 13 residues. Germline CDR1 MNHNY, CDR2 SVGAGI (reference sequence). CDR3 residues: CASTQGHLDKAFF. The CDR3 nucleotides read TGTGCCAGCACCCAGGGACACCTTGATAAAGCTTTCTTT.

The sample holds a few counts of this clone. The chain links TRBV19 to TRBJ1-1, with D perhaps matching TRBD1 (5 bases). The germline V and J ends were trimmed by 6 bases and 1 base, with 18 bases remaining between them. This CDR3 region has 16 residues. CDR1 and CDR2 (germline): LNHDA, SQIVND (reference sequence). CDR3 sequence: CASRVERGGKNTEAFF. The CDR3 DNA sequence: TGTGCCAGTAGGGTAGAGCGGGGCGGAAAGAACACTGAAGCTTTCTTT.

The genes are TRBV9 and TRBJ2-3; 8 bases match TRBD2. The germline CDR1 and CDR2 sequences are SGDLS and YYNGEE. The V and J ends lost 0 bases and 3 bases, in that order; junction bases with no gene match: 6. The CDR3 loop spans 16 amino acids. In DNA form, the CDR3 reads TGTGCCAGCAGCGTAGGAGTAGCGGGGAAGACAGATACGCAGTATTTT. Encoded protein: CASSVGVAGKTDTQYF.

This clone came up once. The chain links TRBV10-3 to TRBJ1-1; D ambiguous. The V gene's germline CDR1 is ENHRY and CDR2 SYGVKD. V lost 4 bases and J lost 4, with 13 bases in between. This CDR3 has 14 amino acids. CDR3 in amino acids: CAISGQVGGTEAFF. In nucleotides, the CDR3 is TGTGCCATCAGTGGACAAGTTGGTGGCACTGAAGCTTTCTTT.

The CDR3 loop is CASSSKGQREQFF. CDR3 sequence (DNA): TGTGCCAGCAGTTCAAAGGGACAACGGGAGCAGTTCTTC. This chain joins TRBV12-3 or TRBV12-4 and TRBJ2-1, with D possibly being TRBD1 (6 bases). The V gene lost 4 bases and the J gene lost 10 bases, with 14 bases spanning the gap. The CDR3 has 13 residues.

This chain joins TRBV6-5 and TRBJ1-1, with D tentatively TRBD1 (5 bases). This CDR3 has 13 residues. The V end lost 2 bases, the J end lost 4 bases, and 8 bases lay between the germline ends. From germline, CDR1 is MNHEY and CDR2 SVGAGI. CDR3 residues: CASSYVGGTEAFF. The DNA for the CDR3 is TGTGCCAGCAGTTACGTGGGGGGCACTGAAGCTTTCTTT.

This chain uses TRBV2 with TRBJ2-1; 9 positions agree with TRBD2. The CDR3 sequence is 15 residues long. With V trimmed by 3 bases and J by 8 bases, 8 bases remained unmatched. Looked up from germline, CDR1 is SNHLY and CDR2 is FYNNEI. The chain's CDR3 is CASSESSGSIYEQFF. The CDR3 bases are TGTGCCAGCAGTGAGAGTAGCGGGAGCATCTATGAGCAGTTCTTC.

The chain uses TRBV10-3 and TRBJ1-5; perhaps TRBD1 as D (6 bases). The germline CDR1 and CDR2 sequences are ENHRY and SYGVKD. Trimming removed 3 bases from V and 5 bases from J, with 14 bases in between. This CDR3 is built from 15 residues. The CDR3 nucleotides are TGTGCCATCAGTGACCCGAGGGAGGGGGATCAGCCCCAGCATTTT. It is translated as CAISDPREGDQPQHF.

The chain is built from TRBV5-1 and TRBJ2-1; 7 bases line up with TRBD1. V dropped 3 bases and J dropped 7; count of bases not matched to a gene: 13. CDR3 length equals 16 residues. Germline V lookup: CDR1 SGHRS, CDR2 YFSETQ. The CDR3 here is CASSWRRTGGTNEQFF. CDR3 sequence (DNA): TGCGCCAGCAGCTGGAGAAGGACAGGTGGTACTAATGAGCAGTTCTTC.

The chain couples TRBV5-4 to TRBJ2-2, with 7 nucleotides matching TRBD1. The trim removed 0 bases at V and 3 bases at J, leaving 8 bases unmatched. In germline, CDR1 is SGHNT, CDR2 YYREEE (reference sequence). The CDR3 extends over 17 amino acids. For the CDR3, the DNA is TGTGCCAGCAGCTTGGGGGTTAAAGGGGGCGACACCGGGGAGCTGTTTTTT. Translating it yields CASSLGVKGGDTGELFF.